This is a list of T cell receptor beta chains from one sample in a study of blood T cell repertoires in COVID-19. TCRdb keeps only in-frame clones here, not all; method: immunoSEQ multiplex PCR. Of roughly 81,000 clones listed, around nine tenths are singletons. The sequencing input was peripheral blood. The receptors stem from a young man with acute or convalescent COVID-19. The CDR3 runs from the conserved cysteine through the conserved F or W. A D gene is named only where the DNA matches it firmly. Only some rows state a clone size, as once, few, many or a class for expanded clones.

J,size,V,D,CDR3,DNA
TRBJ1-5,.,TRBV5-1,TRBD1,CASSSTGGQPQHF,TGCGCCAGCAGCTCGACAGGGGGACAGCCCCAGCATTTT
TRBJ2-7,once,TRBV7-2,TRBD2,CASSSLAGAHYEQYF,TGTGCCAGCAGCTCTCTAGCGGGAGCCCACTACGAGCAGTACTTC
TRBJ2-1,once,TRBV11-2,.,CASSLSLRANEQFF,TGTGCCAGCAGCTTAAGCTTGCGAGCCAATGAGCAGTTCTTC
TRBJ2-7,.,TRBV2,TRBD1,CASRRQGPYEQYF,TGTGCCAGCAGGAGACAGGGACCCTACGAGCAGTACTTC
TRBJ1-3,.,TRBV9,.,CASSSRGGYTIYF,TGTGCCAGCAGCTCGAGGGGGGGATACACCATATATTTT
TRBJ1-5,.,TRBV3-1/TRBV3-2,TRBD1,CASSQRTGDQPQHF,TGTGCCAGCAGCCAACGGACAGGGGACCAGCCCCAGCATTTT
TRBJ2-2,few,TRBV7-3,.,CASSLFSANTGELFF,TGTGCCAGCAGCCTTTTTAGCGCGAACACCGGGGAGCTGTTTTTT
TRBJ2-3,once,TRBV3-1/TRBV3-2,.,CASRPTVTDTQYF,TGTGCCAGCAGGCCGACAGTCACAGATACGCAGTATTTT
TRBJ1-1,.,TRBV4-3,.,CASSQEAPLGSTEAFF,TGCGCCAGCAGCCAAGAGGCCCCCTTAGGGAGCACTGAAGCTTTCTTT
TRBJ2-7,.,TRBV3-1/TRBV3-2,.,CASSQGVRPRYF,TGTGCCAGCAGCCAAGGGGTGAGGCCCCGATATTTC
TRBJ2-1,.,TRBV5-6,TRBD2,CASSLLGGLAGMNEQFF,TGTGCCAGCAGCTTGTTGGGGGGACTAGCGGGAATGAATGAGCAGTTCTTC
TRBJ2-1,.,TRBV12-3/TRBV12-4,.,CASRQTNEQFF,TGTGCCAGCAGACAGACCAATGAGCAGTTCTTC
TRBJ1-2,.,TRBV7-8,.,CASRGASPGGYTF,TGTGCCAGCAGGGGAGCGTCACCCGGGGGCTACACCTTC
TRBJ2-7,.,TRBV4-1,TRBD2,CASSPSGGGAYEQYF,TGCGCCAGCAGCCCCTCGGGGGGGGGAGCCTACGAGCAGTACTTC
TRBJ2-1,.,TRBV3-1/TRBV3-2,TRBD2,CASSQRAGTSGRRKFF,TGTGCCAGCAGCCAAAGGGCCGGGACTAGCGGGAGGCGGAAGTTCTTC
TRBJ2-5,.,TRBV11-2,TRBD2,CASSFFPSGKGETQYF,TGTGCCAGCAGCTTTTTCCCTAGCGGGAAGGGTGAGACCCAGTACTTC
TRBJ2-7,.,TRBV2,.,CASSEGLVIYEQYF,TGTGCCAGCAGTGAGGGACTGGTTATCTACGAGCAGTACTTC
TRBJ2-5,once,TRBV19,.,CASKGSRETQYF,TGTGCCAGTAAAGGATCGAGGGAGACCCAGTACTTC
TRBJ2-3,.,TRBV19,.,CASSISHRSTSYTDTQYF,TGTGCCAGTAGTATATCCCACCGGAGTACCAGTTACACAGATACGCAGTATTTT
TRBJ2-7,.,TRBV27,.,CASSLSGSTYEQYF,TGTGCCAGCAGTTTATCGGGCTCCACCTACGAGCAGTACTTC
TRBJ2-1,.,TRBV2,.,CASSGAPKQFF,TGTGCCAGCAGTGGAGCTCCAAAGCAGTTCTTC
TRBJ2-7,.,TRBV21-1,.,CASTISVGGRYYEQYF,TGTGCCAGCACCATATCAGTTGGCGGGAGGTACTACGAGCAGTACTTC
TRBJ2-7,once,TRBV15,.,CATSRHSGPVATYEQYF,TGTGCCACCAGCAGGCATTCAGGTCCAGTGGCGACCTACGAGCAGTACTTC
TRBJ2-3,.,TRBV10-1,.,CASSPRLADTQYF,TGCGCCAGCAGTCCGCGACTGGCGGATACGCAGTATTTT
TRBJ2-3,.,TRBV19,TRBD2,CASRASGRRRTDTQYF,TGTGCCAGTAGGGCTAGCGGGAGAAGGAGGACAGATACGCAGTATTTT
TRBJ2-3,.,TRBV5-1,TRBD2,CASSTTSGSTDTQYF,TGCGCCAGCAGCACGACTAGCGGGAGCACAGATACGCAGTATTTT
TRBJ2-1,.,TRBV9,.,CASSHKLEIPSDEQFF,TGTGCCAGCAGCCATAAACTAGAGATCCCCTCCGATGAGCAGTTCTTC
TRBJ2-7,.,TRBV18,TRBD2,CASSPRTSDEQYF,TGTGCCAGCTCACCCCGGACTAGCGACGAGCAGTACTTC
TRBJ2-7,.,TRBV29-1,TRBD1,CSVGQGTGGEQYF,TGCAGCGTTGGACAGGGAACAGGAGGCGAGCAGTACTTC
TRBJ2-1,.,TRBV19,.,CASSTTAYNEQFF,TGTGCCAGTAGTACTACAGCATACAATGAGCAGTTCTTC
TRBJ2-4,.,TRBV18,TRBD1,CASSPTQGARNIQYF,TGTGCCAGCTCACCAACACAGGGGGCGAGAAACATTCAGTACTTC
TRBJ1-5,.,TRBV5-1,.,CASSHQGGQPQHF,TGCGCCAGCAGTCACCAGGGTGGTCAGCCCCAGCATTTT
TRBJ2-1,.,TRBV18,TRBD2,CASSRTSSNPEQFF,TGTGCCAGCTCACGGACTAGCTCAAACCCTGAGCAGTTCTTC
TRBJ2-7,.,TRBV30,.,CACQQGIGYEQYF,TGTGCCTGTCAACAGGGAATAGGGTACGAGCAGTACTTC
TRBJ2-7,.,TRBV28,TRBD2,CASRGLDPNEQYF,TGTGCCAGCAGAGGACTAGACCCTAACGAGCAGTACTTC
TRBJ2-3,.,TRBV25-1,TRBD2,CASSLAGGHTSTDTQYF,TGTGCCAGCAGCCTAGCGGGAGGGCACACTAGCACAGATACGCAGTATTTT
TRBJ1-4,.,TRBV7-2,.,CASSSLVEEKLFF,TGTGCCAGCAGCTCCCTAGTCGAAGAAAAACTGTTTTTT
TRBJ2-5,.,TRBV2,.,CASRGGQQETQYF,TGTGCCAGCAGGGGGGGACAGCAAGAGACCCAGTACTTC
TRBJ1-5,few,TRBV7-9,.,CASSSQDPDQPQHF,TGTGCCAGCAGCTCACAGGATCCCGATCAGCCCCAGCATTTT
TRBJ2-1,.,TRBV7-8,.,CASSSRALGAGANEQFF,TGTGCCAGCAGCTCCCGGGCCCTAGGGGCAGGAGCCAATGAGCAGTTCTTC
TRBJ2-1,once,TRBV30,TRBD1,CAWRPGQVLNEQFF,TGTGCCTGGAGGCCGGGACAGGTATTAAATGAGCAGTTCTTC
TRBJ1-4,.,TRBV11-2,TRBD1,CASRTTGGVAEKLFF,TGTGCCAGCAGAACGACAGGGGGCGTAGCTGAAAAACTGTTTTTT
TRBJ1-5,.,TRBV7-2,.,CASSKNRVPEAQHF,TGTGCCAGCAGCAAGAACCGGGTCCCGGAGGCCCAGCATTTT
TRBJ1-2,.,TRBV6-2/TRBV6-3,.,CASSYVTTEYGYTF,TGTGCCAGCAGTTACGTGACGACAGAATATGGCTACACCTTC
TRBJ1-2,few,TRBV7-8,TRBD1,CASSPRQGPDYGYTF,TGTGCCAGCAGCCCCCGACAGGGGCCCGACTATGGCTACACCTTC
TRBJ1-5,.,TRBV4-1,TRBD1,CASSQEEGALNQPQHF,TGCGCCAGCAGCCAAGAGGAGGGGGCTCTGAATCAGCCCCAGCATTTT
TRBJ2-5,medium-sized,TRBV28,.,CASTERPEGSETQYF,TGTGCCAGCACCGAACGACCGGAGGGGTCAGAGACCCAGTACTTC
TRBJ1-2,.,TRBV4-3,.,CASSQVAGQGYTF,TGCGCCAGCAGCCAAGTCGCAGGTCAGGGCTACACCTTC
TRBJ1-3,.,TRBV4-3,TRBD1,CASSQGTGGGNTIYF,TGCGCCAGCAGCCAAGGGACAGGGGGCGGAAACACCATATATTTT
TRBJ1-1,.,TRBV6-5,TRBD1,CASSSTGGTEAFF,TGTGCCAGCAGTTCAACAGGGGGCACTGAAGCTTTCTTT
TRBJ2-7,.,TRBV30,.,CAWRRPGDSYEQYF,TGTGCCTGGAGACGTCCCGGGGACTCCTACGAGCAGTACTTC
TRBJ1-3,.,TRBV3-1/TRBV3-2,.,CASSHRHTLSGNTIYF,TGTGCCAGCAGCCATCGCCATACTCTCTCTGGAAACACCATATATTTT
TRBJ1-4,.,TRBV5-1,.,CASSLGRNLYEKLFF,TGCGCCAGCAGCTTGGGGAGAAACCTATATGAAAAACTGTTTTTT
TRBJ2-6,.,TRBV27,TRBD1,CASSKDRAHPSGANVLTF,TGTGCCAGCAGTAAGGACAGGGCCCATCCCTCTGGGGCCAACGTCCTGACTTTC
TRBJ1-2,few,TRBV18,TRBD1,CASSPTGYGYTF,TGTGCCAGCTCACCGACAGGGTATGGCTACACCTTC
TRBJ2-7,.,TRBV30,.,CAWSETPIEQYF,TGTGCCTGGAGTGAGACTCCGATCGAGCAGTACTTC
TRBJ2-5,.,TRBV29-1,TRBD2,CSGWEGGKETQYF,TGCAGCGGTTGGGAGGGAGGTAAAGAGACCCAGTACTTC
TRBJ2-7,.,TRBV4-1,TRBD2,CASSQWRTSGSYEQYF,TGCGCCAGCAGCCAATGGCGGACTAGCGGGAGCTACGAGCAGTACTTC
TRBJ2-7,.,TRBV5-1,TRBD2,CASSFGSGSYEQYF,TGCGCCAGCAGCTTCGGTAGCGGGAGTTACGAGCAGTACTTC
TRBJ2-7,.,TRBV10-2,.,CASTRADSQVPSEQYF,TGCGCCAGCACCCGGGCGGACAGCCAGGTTCCTAGCGAGCAGTACTTC